A single sample gave rise to the 21 T cell receptor beta chains below, sequenced in a study of HIV-infected patients and healthy controls. TCRdb redid the calling of the 5' RACE reads with MiXCR, one entry per CDR3 protein. This repertoire shows about 70,000 distinct CDR3 sequences, around 17% found once; its top ten account for approximately 5.4%. The specimen sequenced was CD4+ T cells from blood. Every receptor here comes from a human donor in good health.

This clonotype was seen more than once but under ten times. The V gene is TRBV7-2, the J gene TRBJ2-5; D is unclear. This CDR3 has 11 amino acids. Germline loops: CDR1 SGHTA, CDR2 FQGNSA. Trimming stripped 5 bases from V and 6 bases from J, with 7 bases between. The CDR3 nucleotides are TGTGCCAGCAGCACCCGCCAGACCCAGTACTTC. This encodes CASSTRQTQYF.

This clonotype came up many times. This chain connects TRBV29-1 to TRBJ2-5; either TRBD1 or TRBD2 may fit D (5 bases each). V was pared by 4 bases and J by 4 bases, with 10 bases between. Germline CDR1 and CDR2: SQVTM and ANQGSEA. The CDR3 totals 12 residues. In nucleotides, the CDR3 is TGCAGCGTTGTGATTGGGGGAGAGACCCAGTACTTC. This gives the protein CSVVIGGETQYF.

This clonotype has more than one count but fewer than ten. The chain carries TRBV19 and TRBJ1-5; D is unresolved. The CDR3 contains 15 residues. The germline V gene has CDR1 LNHDA and CDR2 SQIVND (reference sequence). V lost 7 bases and J lost 0, with 13 bases in between. The CDR3 loop is CASKNGRNSNQPQHF. The CDR3 DNA sequence: TGTGCCAGTAAAAACGGCAGGAATAGCAATCAGCCCCAGCATTTT.

Ten or more counts support this clonotype. The gene calls are TRBV7-2 and TRBJ2-4; 14 bases line up with TRBD2. CDR3 size: 19 residues. With 5 bases clipped from V and 0 bases from J, the junction kept 9 bases outside the gene matches. Germline V gene sequence: CDR1 SGHTA, CDR2 FQGNSA. The CDR3 spells CASSQGRGLAGVAKNIQYF. CDR3 nucleotides: TGTGCCAGCAGCCAAGGGAGGGGACTAGCGGGGGTAGCCAAAAACATTCAGTACTTC.

This clonotype was seen a handful of times. This chain joins TRBV3-1 and TRBJ2-6; 8 positions agree with TRBD1. Germline V gene data show CDR1 as LGHDT and CDR2 as YNNKEL (reference sequence). V shed 3 bases, J shed 1 base, and the junction held 5 bases outside the gene matches. The CDR3 extends over 17 amino acids. The DNA of the CDR3 is TGTGCCAGCAGCCACGCGGACAGGGTATCTGGGGCCAACGTCCTGACTTTC. Amino acids: CASSHADRVSGANVLTF.

The chain carries TRBV30 and TRBJ2-3, with 8 bases fitting TRBD2. The CDR3 is 13 residues long. Trimming cost V 5 bases and J 9 bases; bases outside gene matches: 10. Germline V gene sequence: CDR1 GTSNPN, CDR2 SVGIG (reference sequence). The CDR3 DNA reads TGTGCCTGGCGGAGGCGGGAGGACGGAACGCAGTATTTT. As protein: CAWRRREDGTQYF.

This clonotype was found many times. V usage is TRBV12-3 or TRBV12-4 and J usage is TRBJ2-1; 8 nucleotides align to TRBD2. The CDR3 runs 15 residues. V lost 5 bases, J lost 12 bases, and 15 bases stayed unmatched. The CDR3 region has the DNA TGTGCCAGCAGTCCACTAGCGGTTCTTCAACGCGGGCAGTTCTTC. Amino acid sequence: CASSPLAVLQRGQFF.

This clonotype was counted ten times or more. The junction departs from germline at one end; a sequencing error may be responsible. This rearrangement joins TRBV29-1 to TRBJ2-3; D unclear. The CDR3 length is 13 residues. CDR1 is SQVTM and CDR2 is ANQGSEA in the germline V gene. The CDR3 sequence is CSAERVGTDTQYF. The CDR3 region has the DNA TGCAGCGCTGAAAGAGTAGGCACAGATACGCAGTATTTT.

The rearrangement links TRBV5-1 to TRBJ1-3; unclear D gene. Trimming removed 2 bases from V and 0 bases from J, with 15 bases in between. The CDR3 is made up of 17 amino acids. Germline V gene data show CDR1 as SGHRS and CDR2 as YFSETQ. In DNA form, the CDR3 reads TGCGCCAGCAGCTTTTCTGGACCTGCCATCTCTGGAAACACCATATATTTT. This sequence encodes CASSFSGPAISGNTIYF. The full variable domain, its missing parts supplied by reference TRBV5-1 and TRBJ1-3, is KAGVTQTPRYLIKTRGQQVTLSCSPISGHRSVSWYQQTPGQGLQFLFEYFSETQRNKGNFPGRFSGRQFSNSRSEMNVSTLELGDSALYLCASSFSGPAISGNTIYFGEGSWLTVV.

This clonotype was detected a few times. The chain is built from TRBV5-5 and TRBJ1-1; 7 nucleotides align to TRBD1. The CDR3 length is 15 residues. J was trimmed by 5 bases and V by 0 bases; bases with no gene match: 7. Per the germline V gene, CDR1 is SGHKS and CDR2 is YYEKEE (reference sequence). Here the CDR3 DNA reads TGTGCCAGCAGCTTGGGGGACAGCGGTGGTACTGAAGCTTTCTTT. Its translation is CASSLGDSGGTEAFF.

This clonotype was counted ten times or more. The genes are TRBV29-1 and TRBJ1-1, with 9 positions matching TRBD1. Trimming took 6 bases from V and 1 from J; bases not matched to a gene: 18. The CDR3 totals 18 residues. Germline values: CDR1 SQVTM, CDR2 ANQGSEA. The CDR3 loop is CSVVGQGGIVNSNTEAFF. The CDR3 DNA follows: TGCAGCGTAGTGGGACAGGGCGGAATCGTGAACTCGAACACTGAAGCTTTCTTT.

The chain combines TRBV3-1 with TRBJ2-6, with D perhaps matching TRBD1 (5 bases). V shed 1 base and J shed 0 bases, with 16 bases lying between them. The CDR3 has 19 residues. Germline assignment: CDR1 LGHDT and CDR2 YNNKEL (reference sequence). CDR3 sequence reads: CASSQVARGRDSGANVLTF. The DNA of the CDR3 is TGTGCCAGCAGCCAAGTTGCTCGTGGCAGGGACTCTGGGGCCAACGTCCTGACTTTC.

This clonotype was picked up a small number of times. This sequence joins TRBV12-5 and TRBJ2-1, with 10 bases fitting TRBD2. With 3 bases clipped from V and 6 bases from J, the junction kept 11 bases outside the gene matches. The CDR3 consists of 17 residues. CDR1 LGHNT and CDR2 FRNRAP come from the germline V gene. The CDR3 spells CASGFPQLAGVPNEQFF. Written as DNA, the CDR3 is TGTGCTAGTGGTTTTCCCCAGCTAGCGGGAGTCCCCAATGAGCAGTTCTTC. Full variable domain (missing parts from reference TRBV12-5 and TRBJ2-1): DARVTQTPRHKVTEMGQEVTMRCQPILGHNTVFWYRQTMMQGLELLAYFRNRAPLDDSGMPKDRFSAEMPDATLATLKIQPSEPRDSAVYFCASGFPQLAGVPNEQFFGPGTRLTVL.

This clonotype was counted ten times or more. This chain links TRBV12-3 or TRBV12-4 with TRBJ2-1; TRBD2 aligns across 9 bases. The trim removed 5 bases at V and 9 bases at J, leaving 14 bases unmatched. The length of the CDR3 is 16 residues. The CDR3 coding sequence is TGTGCCAGCAGTCCCCTTGTAGCGGGAGTTAGTAGTGAGCAGTTCTTC. Its protein is CASSPLVAGVSSEQFF.

This clonotype was recorded many times. The chain links TRBV6-2 or TRBV6-3 to TRBJ2-7, with TRBD2 matching over 11 bases. V was clipped by 6 bases and J by 3 bases; unmatched bases: 7. The V gene's germline CDR1 is MNHEY and CDR2 SVGEGT. The CDR3 runs 15 residues. Here the CDR3 reads CASRGRGTSGYEQYF. In DNA form, the CDR3 reads TGTGCCAGCAGGGGCCGCGGGACTAGCGGCTACGAGCAGTACTTC.

This chain connects TRBV25-1 to TRBJ1-1; D gene ambiguous. CDR1 MGHDK and CDR2 SYGVNS come from the germline V gene. Trimming left V 3 bases short and J 0 bases short, with 8 bases between. The CDR3 consists of 14 residues. This CDR3 is CASSDPTVNTEAFF. CDR3 in DNA: TGTGCCAGCAGTGATCCAACAGTGAACACTGAAGCTTTCTTT.

The V gene is TRBV28, the J gene TRBJ2-7; D gene uncertain. CDR1 and CDR2 from the germline V gene are MDHEN and SYDVKM. V was pared by 3 bases and J by 0 bases, with 9 bases between. The CDR3 loop spans 14 amino acids. The CDR3 loop reads CASSFLGGSYEQYF. The CDR3 DNA reads as TGTGCCAGCAGTTTCTTGGGCGGCTCCTACGAGCAGTACTTC.

This chain joins TRBV5-4 and TRBJ1-1; 7 positions agree with TRBD1. This CDR3 has 14 residues. Losses at the gene ends were 6 bases for V and 3 bases for J; bases not matched to a gene: 8. Germline CDR1 and CDR2: SGHNT and YYREEE (reference sequence). CDR3 sequence reads: CASKPTGSDTEAFF. In DNA, the CDR3 is TGTGCCAGCAAACCGACAGGGTCGGACACTGAAGCTTTCTTT.

This clonotype has at least ten counts. The chain couples TRBV7-8 to TRBJ2-4; D perhaps matches TRBD2 (7 bases). The V gene lost 4 bases and the J gene lost 0 bases, with 16 bases spanning the gap. The CDR3 runs to 17 residues. The V gene's germline CDR1 is SGHVS and CDR2 FQNEAQ. Written as DNA, the CDR3 is TGTGCCAGCAGCTCGACAAATAGGGGGGGAGCCAAAAACATTCAGTACTTC. It yields the protein CASSSTNRGGAKNIQYF. The entire variable domain, with the rest obtained from reference TRBV7-8 and TRBJ2-4, is as follows: GAGVSQSPRYKVAKRGQDVALRCDPISGHVSLFWYQQALGQGPEFLTYFQNEAQLDKSGLPSDRFFAERPEGSVSTLKIQRTQQEDSAVYLCASSSTNRGGAKNIQYFGAGTRLSVL.

The chain recombines TRBV7-2 with TRBJ2-3; D not resolved. The CDR3 sequence is 13 residues long. Germline-derived CDR1 and CDR2 are SGHTA and FQGNSA. V was shortened by 1 base and J by 5 bases, with 7 bases between the two germline ends. CDR3 amino acids: CASSLGGRDTQYF. DNA for the CDR3: TGTGCCAGCAGCTTAGGTGGCCGAGATACGCAGTATTTT.

The CDR3 region has the DNA TGTGCCAGCAGCTTACAGGGGCTAGGGACCCAGTACTTC. Protein: CASSLQGLGTQYF. The chain combines TRBV11-2 with TRBJ2-5, with D possibly matching TRBD1 (6 bases). CDR1 and CDR2 (germline): SGHAT, FQNNGV. Trimming left V 2 bases short and J 7 bases short, with 11 bases between. This CDR3 region has 13 residues.